The entry below describes one T cell receptor (beta chain). This specimen belongs to a study of blood T cell repertoires in COVID-19. Across the study: Spain, Italy and the United States supplied samples that represented acute and convalescent COVID-19. Sources were T cells, B-cell-depleted T cells, or PBMCs; the material itself was cDNA or gDNA.

Seattle participants joined during active infection and were tracked over time. Study processing details: Estimated nucleated cell counts came from reference gene primer amplification. Sequencing was performed with immunoSEQ multiplex PCR; in TCRdb, only in-frame clones are kept and a portion is missing. D and trimming come from the DNA, and the V and J calls and clone size come from that table. Among 80,000 to 100,000 clones listed, approximately 74% were seen once. The TCR sequence derives from a man between 65 and 85 years old with COVID-19, enrolled during active disease. The sample taken for sequencing was peripheral blood.

The CDR3 protein is CASSVGGPLNYGYTF. The CDR3 coding sequence is TGTGCCAGCAGCGTCGGGGGGCCGTTGAACTATGGCTACACCTTC. J is TRBJ1-2 and V is TRBV4-2, with D perhaps TRBD1 (6 bases). V lost 5 bases and J lost 2, with 15 bases in between. CDR1 LGHNA and CDR2 YNFKEQ come from the germline V gene. CDR3 size: 15 residues.